Presented here are 25 T cell receptor beta chains from one specimen sequenced in a study of Ad26.COV2.S vaccination and SARS-CoV-2 variants. Some clones are missing from TCRdb's copy, which holds only in-frame ones; the method was immunoSEQ multiplex PCR. Here the sample spans some 400,000 clones, approximately 90% being singletons. Treatment described: 15 to 20 received Ad26.COV2.S at low or high dose, single or two shots; roughly 5 received placebo; per-sample allocation not given. Samples came from day 63 after the first vaccine or placebo injection. The material was peripheral blood, obtained in a trial of Ad26.COV2.S vaccine versus placebo. These receptors came from a person between 18 and 65 years old who received the Ad26.COV2.S COVID-19 vaccine or a placebo.

The chain employs TRBV7-2 and TRBJ2-3; TRBD2 is a possible D gene (6 bases). CDR1 SGHTA and CDR2 FQGNSA come from the germline V gene. The CDR3 sequence is 16 residues long. V dropped 5 bases and J dropped 2 bases, with 17 bases sitting between them. CDR3 amino acids: CASSGGSRVPTDTQYF. The CDR3 DNA reads TGTGCCAGCAGCGGAGGGAGCAGGGTGCCCACAGATACGCAGTATTTT.

The table lists this clone with a count of one. The chain joins TRBV7-9 to TRBJ2-1; TRBD2 aligns across 10 bases. Losses at the gene ends were 6 bases for V and 7 bases for J; bases not matched to a gene: 6. The germline V gene encodes CDR1 SEHNR and CDR2 FQNEAQ (reference sequence). The CDR3 is made up of 14 amino acids. The CDR3 is CASRYTSGKNEQFF. DNA for the CDR3: TGTGCCAGCAGATATACTAGCGGGAAAAATGAGCAGTTCTTC.

V and J are TRBV6-5 and TRBJ1-3, with D possibly matching TRBD1 (6 bases). Trimming left V 6 bases short and J 6 bases short, with 12 bases between. This CDR3 is 13 amino acids long. Germline V gives CDR1 MNHEY, CDR2 SVGAGI. In DNA, the CDR3 is TGTGCCAGCAGGAGGGGGAGTGAAAACACCATATATTTT. This gives the protein CASRRGSENTIYF.

This clone was counted at least ten times. V and J are TRBV12-5 and TRBJ2-7; 16 bases are shared with TRBD2. This CDR3 has 18 amino acids. The ends lost 0 bases at V and 2 bases at J; junction bases unmatched: 4. CDR1 LGHNT and CDR2 FRNRAP come from the germline V gene. Here the CDR3 reads CASGLVPGTSGRAYEQYF. For the CDR3, the DNA is TGTGCTAGTGGTTTGGTACCGGGGACTAGCGGGAGGGCCTACGAGCAGTACTTC.

The V gene is TRBV6-5, the J gene TRBJ2-2; TRBD2 agrees at 11 bases. The CDR3 contains 15 residues. The germline gives CDR1 MNHEY, CDR2 SVGAGI. The V and J ends lost 7 bases and 4 bases, in that order; junction bases with no gene match: 5. Here the CDR3 DNA reads TGTGCCAGCACTTTAGCGGGAGGGGGCACCGGGGAGCTGTTTTTT. This codes for CASTLAGGGTGELFF.

The genes are TRBV11-3 and TRBJ2-7, with a weak D call TRBD2 (6 bases). V was pared by 5 bases and J by 0 bases, with 20 bases between. There are 17 residues in the CDR3. CDR1 and CDR2 (germline): SGHNT, YENEEA. CDR3 loop: CASSPGWEDPNSYEQYF. CDR3 bases: TGTGCCAGCAGCCCCGGGTGGGAGGATCCTAACTCCTACGAGCAGTACTTC.

The chain joins TRBV4-2 to TRBJ2-7; 7 nucleotides align to TRBD1. This CDR3 is built from 15 residues. V lost 1 base and J lost 4; bases outside the gene matches: 7. The germline CDR1 and CDR2 sequences are LGHNA and YNFKEQ. The DNA for the CDR3 is TGTGCCAGCAGCCAAGCGGGACAGATAGGATACGAGCAGTACTTC. Translating gives CASSQAGQIGYEQYF.

The chain links TRBV5-5 to TRBJ1-2, with 8 positions matching TRBD1. The CDR3 totals 16 residues. In germline, CDR1 is SGHKS, CDR2 YYEKEE (reference sequence). Trimming cost V 4 bases and J 4 bases; bases outside gene matches: 12. In DNA form, the CDR3 reads TGTGCCAGCAGCCCCTGGACAGGGAAGGGTTTCTATGGCTACACCTTC. Translated: CASSPWTGKGFYGYTF.

This clone was recorded only once. The chain links TRBV10-3 to TRBJ1-1; D might be TRBD1 (5 bases). The CDR3 totals 13 residues. Trimming stripped 6 bases from V and 0 bases from J, with 8 bases between. Looked up from germline, CDR1 is ENHRY and CDR2 is SYGVKD. CDR3 in amino acids: CAIRRGMNTEAFF. The CDR3 DNA follows: TGTGCCATCAGGAGGGGAATGAACACTGAAGCTTTCTTT.

The chain recombines TRBV7-9 with TRBJ1-6, with D uncertain. Germline V lookup: CDR1 SEHNR, CDR2 FQNEAQ (reference sequence). V dropped 6 bases and J dropped 9 bases, with 18 bases sitting between them. The CDR3 loop spans 15 amino acids. CDR3: CASRAEAGISSPLHF. The CDR3 nucleotides are TGTGCCAGCAGGGCCGAGGCCGGGATCTCTTCACCCCTCCACTTT. Full variable domain (rest looked up from reference TRBV7-9 and TRBJ1-6): DTGVSQNPRHKITKRGQNVTFRCDPISEHNRLYWYRQTLGQGPEFLTYFQNEAQLEKSRLLSDRFSAERPKGSFSTLEIQRTEQGDSAMYLCASRAEAGISSPLHFGNGTRLTVT.

The CDR3 protein is CASSQGAWETQYF. CDR3 nucleotide sequence: TGTGCCAGCAGTCAGGGGGCGTGGGAGACCCAGTACTTC. The chain links TRBV7-3 to TRBJ2-5, with TRBD1 matching over 8 bases. CDR1 is SGHTA, CDR2 FQGTGA, per germline. The J segment lost 5 bases and the V segment lost 6 bases, leaving 5 bases of the junction unmatched. The CDR3 sequence is 13 residues long.

The genes are TRBV18 and TRBJ2-6; D not certain. Trimming shortened V by 6 bases and J by 0 bases, and 9 bases separated the two germline ends. Germline assignment: CDR1 KGHSH and CDR2 LQKENI. The length of the CDR3 is 15 residues. The DNA of the CDR3 is TGTGCCAGCTCCATCGGGCCCTCTGGGGCCAACGTCCTGACTTTC. Translating gives CASSIGPSGANVLTF.

As for this clone: This CDR3 is also generated by other DNA sequences in the sample. The rearrangement uses TRBV5-1 and TRBJ2-3; tentative D call: TRBD1 (6 bases). CDR1 is SGHRS and CDR2 is YFSETQ in the germline V gene. With 4 bases removed from V and 6 bases from J, the gap between germline ends came to 12 bases. This CDR3 comprises 13 residues. The CDR3 coding sequence is TGCGCCAGCAGCCTGCAGGGGACCGATACGCAGTATTTT. It yields the protein CASSLQGTDTQYF.

This chain links TRBV7-8 with TRBJ2-1, with D possibly being TRBD2 (6 bases). V was cut by 2 bases and J by 7 bases, with 18 bases left in between. CDR1 and CDR2 (germline): SGHVS, FQNEAQ. The CDR3 totals 16 residues. CDR3 in amino acids: CASSLTGGTFVNEQFF. DNA of the CDR3: TGTGCCAGCAGCTTAACGGGCGGGACGTTTGTGAATGAGCAGTTCTTC.

This clone has just a few counts. V is TRBV18 and J is TRBJ1-5, with 10 bases fitting TRBD1. CDR3 size: 16 residues. The germline V gene encodes CDR1 KGHSH and CDR2 LQKENI. Trimming cost V 5 bases and J 2 bases; bases outside gene matches: 6. The CDR3 spells CASSFQGTGGNQPQHF. CDR3 nucleotide sequence: TGTGCCAGCTCATTTCAAGGGACAGGGGGCAATCAGCCCCAGCATTTT. The full variable domain, in which reference TRBV18 and TRBJ1-5 provide the parts outside the CDR3, is NAGVMQNPRHLVRRRGQEARLRCSPMKGHSHVYWYRQLPEEGLKFMVYLQKENIIDESGMPKERFSAEFPKEGPSILRIQQVVRGDSAAYFCASSFQGTGGNQPQHFGDGTRLSIL.

This clone was found once. This chain joins TRBV19 and TRBJ2-3; 7 bases are shared with TRBD1. The CDR3 is made up of 15 amino acids. Looked up from germline, CDR1 is LNHDA and CDR2 is SQIVND (reference sequence). With V trimmed by 5 bases and J by 3 bases, 8 bases remained unmatched. The CDR3 DNA sequence: TGTGCCAGTAGTCCGGGACAGATTTGGACAGATACGCAGTATTTT. Its protein is CASSPGQIWTDTQYF.

Only a few counts were recorded for this clone. The chain is built from TRBV4-1 and TRBJ1-2; TRBD1 aligns across 7 bases. The CDR3 extends over 15 amino acids. V dropped 3 bases and J dropped 4; count of bases not matched to a gene: 8. Germline CDR1 and CDR2: MGHRA and YSYEKL. CDR3 in amino acids: CASSQDRPESYGYTF. Here the CDR3 DNA reads TGCGCCAGCAGCCAGGACAGGCCCGAGAGCTATGGCTACACCTTC.

This clone was counted only a few times. This chain uses TRBV12-3 or TRBV12-4 with TRBJ1-1; D call uncertain. V lost 7 bases and J 7 bases, leaving 13 bases between the germline ends. CDR3 length equals 12 residues. The CDR3 nucleotides read TGTGCCAGCATTCTTTCCAGATTTGAAGCTTTCTTT. This translates into CASILSRFEAFF.

The chain is built from TRBV4-2 and TRBJ2-7; D remains ambiguous. V was clipped by 0 bases and J by 2 bases, with 8 bases between them. The germline V gene encodes CDR1 LGHNA and CDR2 YNFKEQ. CDR3 length equals 14 residues. The CDR3 coding sequence is TGTGCCAGCAGCCAAGATATTTACACCTACGAGCAGTACTTC. It encodes CASSQDIYTYEQYF.

This clone has just a few counts. The V and J genes are TRBV6-2 or TRBV6-3 and TRBJ2-1, with 9 bases that match TRBD2. The V gene end was trimmed by 4 bases and the J gene end by 9 bases; junction bases not matched to a gene: 19. Germline-derived CDR1 and CDR2 are MNHEY and SVGEGT. The CDR3 runs 18 residues. In DNA, the CDR3 is TGTGCCAGCAGTTGGGGAAGCGGGAGGTTAACCACCACTAGTGAGCAGTTCTTC. It is translated as CASSWGSGRLTTTSEQFF.

The rearrangement joins TRBV5-1 to TRBJ1-3; possibly TRBD1 for D (5 bases). CDR3 length: 14 residues. Per germline, CDR1 SGHRS and CDR2 YFSETQ. The V gene lost 0 bases and the J gene lost 7 bases, with 11 bases spanning the gap. CDR3 DNA: TGCGCCAGCAGCTTGGAAGGGGCGAAGAACACCATATATTTT. Translating it yields CASSLEGAKNTIYF. The variable domain in full, completed from reference TRBV5-1 and TRBJ1-3, reads KAGVTQTPRYLIKTRGQQVTLSCSPISGHRSVSWYQQTPGQGLQFLFEYFSETQRNKGNFPGRFSGRQFSNSRSEMNVSTLELGDSALYLCASSLEGAKNTIYFGEGSWLTVV.

The chain carries TRBV15 and TRBJ2-2; 7 nucleotides align to TRBD1. The CDR3 is 15 residues long. Germline loops: CDR1 LNHNV, CDR2 YYDKDF (reference sequence). V gave up 7 bases and J gave up 2 bases; unmatched junction bases: 7. CDR3 in DNA: TGTGCCACCATGACCGGGACAGTAAACACCGGGGAGCTGTTTTTT. It yields the protein CATMTGTVNTGELFF.

This clone was detected only once. The DNA for the CDR3 is TGTGCCAGCAGTCAGGACAGGGTCCGGAGCGAGCAGTACTTC. Translation: CASSQDRVRSEQYF. The rearrangement joins TRBV6-5 to TRBJ2-7, with 8 positions matching TRBD1. The germline CDR1 and CDR2 sequences are MNHEY and SVGAGI. V lost 5 bases, J lost 6 bases, and 9 bases stayed unmatched. The CDR3 loop spans 14 amino acids.

The J gene is TRBJ2-1, the V gene TRBV30; the match to TRBD2 covers 10 bases. The CDR3 sequence is 13 residues long. From germline, CDR1 is GTSNPN and CDR2 SVGIG (reference sequence). V lost 4 bases to trimming and J lost 6 bases; unmatched junction nucleotides: 3. The CDR3 nucleotides are TGTGCCTGGACTTGGACTAGCGGCAATGAGCAGTTCTTC. Translation: CAWTWTSGNEQFF.

The chain has TRBV19 and TRBJ2-7; D is unclear. V shed 3 bases and J shed 9 bases, with 3 bases lying between them. CDR1 is LNHDA and CDR2 is SQIVND in the germline V gene (reference sequence). The CDR3 has 9 residues. The CDR3 DNA reads TGTGCCAGTAGTATCCGGCAGTACTTC. Translated: CASSIRQYF.